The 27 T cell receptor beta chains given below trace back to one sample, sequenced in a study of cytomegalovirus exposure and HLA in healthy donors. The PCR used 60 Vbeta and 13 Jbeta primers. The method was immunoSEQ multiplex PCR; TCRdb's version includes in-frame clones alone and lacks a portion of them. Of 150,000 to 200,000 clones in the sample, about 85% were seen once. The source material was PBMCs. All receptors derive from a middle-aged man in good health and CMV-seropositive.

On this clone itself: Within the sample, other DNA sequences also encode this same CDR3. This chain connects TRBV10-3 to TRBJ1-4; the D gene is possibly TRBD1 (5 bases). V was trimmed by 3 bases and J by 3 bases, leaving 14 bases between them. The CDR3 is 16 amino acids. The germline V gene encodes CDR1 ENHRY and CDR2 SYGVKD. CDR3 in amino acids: CAISDREPGANEKLFF. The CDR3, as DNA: TGTGCCATCAGTGACAGAGAGCCGGGGGCTAATGAAAAACTGTTTTTT.

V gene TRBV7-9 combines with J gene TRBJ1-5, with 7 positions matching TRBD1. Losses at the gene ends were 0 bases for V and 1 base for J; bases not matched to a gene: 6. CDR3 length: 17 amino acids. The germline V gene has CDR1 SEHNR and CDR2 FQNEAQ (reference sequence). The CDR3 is CASSLAIRGASNQPQHF. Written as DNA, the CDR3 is TGTGCCAGCAGCTTAGCAATCAGGGGGGCAAGCAATCAGCCCCAGCATTTT.

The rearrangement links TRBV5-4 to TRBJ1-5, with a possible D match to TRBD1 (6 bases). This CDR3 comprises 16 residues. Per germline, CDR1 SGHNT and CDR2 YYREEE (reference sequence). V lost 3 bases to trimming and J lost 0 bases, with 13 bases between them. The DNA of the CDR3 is TGTGCCAGCAGCTACGGGGGGGCTCATAGCAATCAGCCCCAGCATTTT. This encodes CASSYGGAHSNQPQHF.

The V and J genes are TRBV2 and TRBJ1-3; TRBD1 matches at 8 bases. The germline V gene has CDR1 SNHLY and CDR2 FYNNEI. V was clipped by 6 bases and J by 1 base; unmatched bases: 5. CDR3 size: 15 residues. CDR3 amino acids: CASRATGGSGNTIYF. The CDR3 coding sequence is TGTGCCAGCAGGGCAACAGGGGGATCTGGAAACACCATATATTTT.

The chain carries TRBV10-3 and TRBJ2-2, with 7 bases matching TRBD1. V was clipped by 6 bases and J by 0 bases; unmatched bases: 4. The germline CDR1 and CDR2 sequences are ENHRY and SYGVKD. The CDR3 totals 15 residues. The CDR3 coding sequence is TGTGCCATCAGACCCGGGACAGCGAACACCGGGGAGCTGTTTTTT. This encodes CAIRPGTANTGELFF.

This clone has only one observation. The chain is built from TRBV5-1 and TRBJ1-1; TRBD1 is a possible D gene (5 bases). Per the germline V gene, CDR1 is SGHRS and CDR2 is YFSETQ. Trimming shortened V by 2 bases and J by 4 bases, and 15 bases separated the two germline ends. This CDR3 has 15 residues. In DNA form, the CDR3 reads TGCGCCAGCAGCTTAACGCTAACAGGTGTCACTGAAGCTTTCTTT. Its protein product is CASSLTLTGVTEAFF.

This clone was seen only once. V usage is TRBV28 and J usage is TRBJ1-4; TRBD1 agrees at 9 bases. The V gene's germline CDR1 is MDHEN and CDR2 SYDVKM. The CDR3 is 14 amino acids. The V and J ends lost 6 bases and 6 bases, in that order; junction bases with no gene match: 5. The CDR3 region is CASSNGTGYEKLFF. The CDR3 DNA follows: TGTGCCAGCAGCAACGGGACAGGGTATGAAAAACTGTTTTTT. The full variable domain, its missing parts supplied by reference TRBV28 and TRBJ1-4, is DVKVTQSSRYLVKRTGEKVFLECVQDMDHENMFWYRQDPGLGLRLIYFSYDVKMKEKGDIPEGYSVSREKKERFSLILESASTNQTSMYLCASSNGTGYEKLFFGSGTQLSVL.

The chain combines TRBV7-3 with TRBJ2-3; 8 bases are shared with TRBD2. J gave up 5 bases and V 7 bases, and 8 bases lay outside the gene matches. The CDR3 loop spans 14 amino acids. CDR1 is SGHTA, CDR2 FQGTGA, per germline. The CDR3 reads CASTAIAGLDTQYF. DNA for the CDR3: TGTGCCAGCACCGCTATAGCGGGATTAGATACGCAGTATTTT.

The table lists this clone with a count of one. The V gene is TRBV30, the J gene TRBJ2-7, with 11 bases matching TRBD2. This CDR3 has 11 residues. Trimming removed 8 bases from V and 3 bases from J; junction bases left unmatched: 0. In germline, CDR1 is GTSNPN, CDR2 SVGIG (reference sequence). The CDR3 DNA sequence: TGTGCCGGGACTAGCGGCTACGAGCAGTACTTC. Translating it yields CAGTSGYEQYF.

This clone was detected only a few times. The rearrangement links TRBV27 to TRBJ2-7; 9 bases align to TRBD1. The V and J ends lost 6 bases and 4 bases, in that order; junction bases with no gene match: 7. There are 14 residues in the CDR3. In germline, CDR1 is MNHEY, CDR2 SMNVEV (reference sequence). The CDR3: CASSLDRGFYEQYF. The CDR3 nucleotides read TGTGCCAGCAGCCTGGACAGGGGATTTTACGAGCAGTACTTC.

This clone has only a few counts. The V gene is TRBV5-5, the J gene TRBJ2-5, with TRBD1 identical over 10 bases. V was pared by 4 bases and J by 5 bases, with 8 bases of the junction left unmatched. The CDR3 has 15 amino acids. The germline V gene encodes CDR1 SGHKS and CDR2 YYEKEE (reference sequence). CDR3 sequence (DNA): TGTGCCAGCAGCGCAGGACAGGGGGATGGGGAGACCCAGTACTTC. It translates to CASSAGQGDGETQYF.

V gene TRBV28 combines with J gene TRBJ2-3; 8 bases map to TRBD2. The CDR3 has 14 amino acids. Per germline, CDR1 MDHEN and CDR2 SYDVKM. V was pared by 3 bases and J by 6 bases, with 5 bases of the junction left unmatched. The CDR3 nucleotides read TGTGCCAGCAGTTTGGTAGCGGGGTGGGATACGCAGTATTTT. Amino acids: CASSLVAGWDTQYF.

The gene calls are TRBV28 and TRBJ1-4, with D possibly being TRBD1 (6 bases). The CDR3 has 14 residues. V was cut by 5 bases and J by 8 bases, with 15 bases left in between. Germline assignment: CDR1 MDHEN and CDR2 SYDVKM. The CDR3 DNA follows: TGTGCCAGCAGTACCACAGGGTTGACGGAAAAACTGTTTTTT. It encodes CASSTTGLTEKLFF.

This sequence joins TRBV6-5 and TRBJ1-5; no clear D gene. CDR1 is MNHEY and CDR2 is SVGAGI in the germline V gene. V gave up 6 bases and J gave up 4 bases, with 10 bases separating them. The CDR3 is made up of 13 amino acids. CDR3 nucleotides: TGTGCCAGCAGCGAGCGCCATAATCAGCCCCAGCATTTT. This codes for CASSERHNQPQHF.

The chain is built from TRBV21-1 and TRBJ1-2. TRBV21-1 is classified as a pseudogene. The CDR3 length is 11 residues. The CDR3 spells CASSNLYGYTF. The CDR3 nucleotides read TGTGCCAGCAGCAACCTCTATGGCTACACCTTC.

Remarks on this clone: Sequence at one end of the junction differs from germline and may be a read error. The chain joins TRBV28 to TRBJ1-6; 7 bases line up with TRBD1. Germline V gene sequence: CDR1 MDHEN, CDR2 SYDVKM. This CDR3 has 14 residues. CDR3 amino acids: CAGSLWTGDSPLHF. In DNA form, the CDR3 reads TGTGCCGGCAGTTTATGGACAGGTGACTCACCCCTCCACTTT.

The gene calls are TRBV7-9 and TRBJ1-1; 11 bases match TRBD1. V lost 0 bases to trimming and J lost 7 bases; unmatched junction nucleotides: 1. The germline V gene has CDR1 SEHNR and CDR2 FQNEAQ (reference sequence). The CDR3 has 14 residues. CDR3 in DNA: TGTGCCAGCAGCTTAGCGGGGACAGGGGGTGAAGCTTTCTTT. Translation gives CASSLAGTGGEAFF.

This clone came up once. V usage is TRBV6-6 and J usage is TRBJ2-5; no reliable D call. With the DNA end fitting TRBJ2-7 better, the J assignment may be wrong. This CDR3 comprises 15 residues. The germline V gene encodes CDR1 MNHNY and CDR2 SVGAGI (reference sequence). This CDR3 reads CASSYSAADSYEQYF. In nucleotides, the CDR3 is TGTGCCAGCAGTTACTCGGCGGCAGACTCCTACGAGCAGTACTTC.

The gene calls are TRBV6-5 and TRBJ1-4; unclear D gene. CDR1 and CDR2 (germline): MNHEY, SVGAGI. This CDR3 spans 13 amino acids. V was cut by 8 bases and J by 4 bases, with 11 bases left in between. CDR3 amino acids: CASGGHLNEKLFF. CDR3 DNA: TGTGCCAGCGGTGGGCACCTTAATGAAAAACTGTTTTTT.

CDR3: CASSSGGPTDTQYF. The CDR3 nucleotides are TGTGCCAGCAGTTCCGGAGGCCCAACAGATACGCAGTATTTT. The chain has TRBV28 and TRBJ2-3; TRBD2 is a possible D gene (5 bases). This CDR3 region has 14 residues. V lost 4 bases and J 3 bases, leaving 11 bases between the germline ends. Germline-derived CDR1 and CDR2 are MDHEN and SYDVKM.

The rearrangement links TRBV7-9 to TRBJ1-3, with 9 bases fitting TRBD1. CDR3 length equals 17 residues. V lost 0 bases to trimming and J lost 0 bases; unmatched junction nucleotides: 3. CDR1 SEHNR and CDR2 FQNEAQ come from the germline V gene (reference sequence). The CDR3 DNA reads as TGTGCCAGCAGCTTAGCGGGGACAGGGCGCTCTGGAAACACCATATATTTT. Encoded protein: CASSLAGTGRSGNTIYF. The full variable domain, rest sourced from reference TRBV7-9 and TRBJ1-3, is DTGVSQNPRHKITKRGQNVTFRCDPISEHNRLYWYRQTLGQGPEFLTYFQNEAQLEKSRLLSDRFSAERPKGSFSTLEIQRTEQGDSAMYLCASSLAGTGRSGNTIYFGEGSWLTVV.

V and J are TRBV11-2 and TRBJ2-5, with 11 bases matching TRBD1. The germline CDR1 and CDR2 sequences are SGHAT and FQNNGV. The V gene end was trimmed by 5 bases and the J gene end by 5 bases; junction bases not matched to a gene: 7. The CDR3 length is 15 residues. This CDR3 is CASSTRTGGRETQYF. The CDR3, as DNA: TGTGCCAGCAGCACCCGGACAGGGGGCCGGGAGACCCAGTACTTC.

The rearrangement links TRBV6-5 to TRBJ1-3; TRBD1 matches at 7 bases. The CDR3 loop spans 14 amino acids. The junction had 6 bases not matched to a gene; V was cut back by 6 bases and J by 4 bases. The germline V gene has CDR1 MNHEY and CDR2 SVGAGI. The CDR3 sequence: CASRQTGSGNTIYF. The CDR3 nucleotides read TGTGCCAGCAGACAGACAGGGTCCGGAAACACCATATATTTT.

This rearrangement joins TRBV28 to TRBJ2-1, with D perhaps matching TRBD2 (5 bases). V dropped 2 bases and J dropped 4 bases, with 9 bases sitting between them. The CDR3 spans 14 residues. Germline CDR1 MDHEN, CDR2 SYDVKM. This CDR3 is CASSLGGRYNEQFF. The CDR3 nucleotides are TGTGCCAGCAGTTTAGGAGGCAGATACAATGAGCAGTTCTTC.

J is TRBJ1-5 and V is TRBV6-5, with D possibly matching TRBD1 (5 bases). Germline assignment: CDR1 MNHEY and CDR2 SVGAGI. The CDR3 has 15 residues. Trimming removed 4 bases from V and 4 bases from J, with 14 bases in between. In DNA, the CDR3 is TGTGCCAGCAGTTCCTCCTGGACACGAAATCAGCCCCAGCATTTT. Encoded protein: CASSSSWTRNQPQHF.

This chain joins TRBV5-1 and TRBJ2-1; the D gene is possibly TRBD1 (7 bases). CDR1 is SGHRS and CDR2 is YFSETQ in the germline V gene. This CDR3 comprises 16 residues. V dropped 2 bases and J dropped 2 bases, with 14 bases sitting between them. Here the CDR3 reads CASSFQGGPTYNEQFF. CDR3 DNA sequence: TGCGCCAGCAGCTTCCAGGGGGGCCCTACCTACAATGAGCAGTTCTTC.

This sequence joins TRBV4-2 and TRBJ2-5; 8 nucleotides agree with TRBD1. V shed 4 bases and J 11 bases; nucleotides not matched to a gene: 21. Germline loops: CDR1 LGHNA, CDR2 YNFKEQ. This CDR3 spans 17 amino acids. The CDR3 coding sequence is TGTGCCAGCAGCCCACTCGGCAGCGGACAGGGAGGTAATGAGCAGTACTTC. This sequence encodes CASSPLGSGQGGNEQYF.